One sample yielded the 16 T cell receptor beta chains listed below, sequenced in a study of cytomegalovirus exposure and HLA in healthy donors. The PCR contained 60 Vbeta and 13 Jbeta primers. Here immunoSEQ multiplex PCR was the method, and the copy in TCRdb shows in-frame clones only, minus some. The repertoire holds 95,000 to 150,000 clones, with around 70% as singletons. The specimen was PBMCs. These receptors all come from a woman aged 40-49 years in good health and CMV-seropositive.

This clone was found a few times. The chain carries TRBV4-1 and TRBJ2-7; TRBD1 is a possible D gene (6 bases). V lost 0 bases, J lost 5 bases, and 17 bases lay in between. This CDR3 has 16 amino acids. CDR1 and CDR2 (germline): MGHRA, YSYEKL. The CDR3 nucleotides read TGCGCCAGCAGCCAAGATCTAGTGCAGGGGACGCACGAGCAGTACTTC. Its translation: CASSQDLVQGTHEQYF.

The rearrangement links TRBV6-1 to TRBJ1-1, with 8 bases fitting TRBD1. V lost 2 bases to trimming and J lost 4 bases; unmatched junction nucleotides: 0. There are 13 residues in the CDR3. Germline lookup yields CDR1 MNHNS and CDR2 SASEGT. The CDR3 loop is CASSEQGATEAFF. CDR3 coding DNA: TGTGCCAGCAGTGAACAGGGGGCCACTGAAGCTTTCTTT.

This sequence joins TRBV7-3 and TRBJ2-2, with 8 bases identical to TRBD1. Germline V gene lookup returns CDR1 SGHTA and CDR2 FQGTGA. With 5 bases clipped from V and 11 bases from J, the junction kept 10 bases outside the gene matches. The CDR3 consists of 14 residues. The CDR3 DNA follows: TGTGCCAGCAGCACCGGGACAGGCATGGGCGAGCTGTTTTTT. It specifies CASSTGTGMGELFF.

The J gene is TRBJ1-1, the V gene TRBV7-9, with D hard to call. Germline CDR1 reads SEHNR; CDR2 reads FQNEAQ (reference sequence). This CDR3 spans 11 amino acids. Trimming took off 3 bases at V and 3 bases at J, with 2 bases between the two ends. In nucleotides, the CDR3 is TGTGCCAGCAGCTTCGACACTGAAGCTTTCTTT. It translates to CASSFDTEAFF.

On this clone itself: Mismatch with germline at one junction end may stem from a read error. The chain has TRBV14 and TRBJ1-1; TRBD1 might be the D (5 bases). In germline, CDR1 is SGHDN, CDR2 FVKESK. The CDR3 runs to 13 residues. The CDR3 DNA is TGTGCTAGCAAGGGGTGGGCGAACACTGAAGCTTTCTTT. Its protein product is CASKGWANTEAFF.

The V gene is TRBV5-1, the J gene TRBJ1-3; 7 bases fit TRBD1. Germline V gene sequence: CDR1 SGHRS, CDR2 YFSETQ. CDR3 size: 15 residues. J lost 8 bases, V lost 3 bases, and 11 bases had no gene match. CDR3 region: CASSSRDSLVDTIYF. CDR3 nucleotide sequence: TGCGCCAGCAGCTCCCGGGACAGCCTTGTAGACACCATATATTTT.

The sample holds a few counts of this clone. The chain is built from TRBV2 and TRBJ1-2; 9 bases fit TRBD1. J gave up 6 bases and V 5 bases, and 7 bases lay outside the gene matches. Germline V gene sequence: CDR1 SNHLY, CDR2 FYNNEI. This CDR3 has 14 residues. The DNA for the CDR3 is TGTGCCAGCAGTCTAGAGGGACAGGGCCATGGCTACACCTTC. Translation gives CASSLEGQGHGYTF.

J is TRBJ1-1 and V is TRBV5-1; D might be TRBD1 (6 bases). V lost 4 bases, J lost 2 bases, and 12 bases lay in between. The CDR3 runs 14 residues. Germline loops: CDR1 SGHRS, CDR2 YFSETQ. The CDR3 region has the DNA TGCGCCAGCAGCCACACAGGGATCAACACTGAAGCTTTCTTT. Translating it yields CASSHTGINTEAFF.

The chain employs TRBV6-5 and TRBJ1-5; D uncertain. This CDR3 is built from 13 residues. Trimming removed 7 bases from V and 0 bases from J, with 7 bases in between. Germline values: CDR1 MNHEY, CDR2 SVGAGI. CDR3 sequence reads: CASTRGSNQPQHF. Here the CDR3 DNA reads TGTGCCAGCACCCGGGGTAGCAATCAGCCCCAGCATTTT.

The CDR3 nucleotides are TGTGCCAGCAGCTTCGCGGTGACCTCTGGAAACACCATATATTTT. As protein: CASSFAVTSGNTIYF. The V and J genes are TRBV7-2 and TRBJ1-3; D is ambiguous. This CDR3 has 15 residues. From germline, CDR1 is SGHTA and CDR2 FQGNSA. The V end was cut by 3 bases, the J end by 0 bases, with 9 bases between.

V gene TRBV27 combines with J gene TRBJ1-5; D unresolved. Germline values: CDR1 MNHEY, CDR2 SMNVEV (reference sequence). V lost 8 bases, J lost 5 bases, and 13 bases lay in between. CDR3 length: 13 residues. The CDR3 loop is CASGREVYQPQHF. CDR3 in DNA: TGTGCCAGCGGAAGGGAGGTTTATCAGCCCCAGCATTTT.

The J gene is TRBJ2-1, the V gene TRBV11-2; 13 bases are shared with TRBD2. The V gene end was trimmed by 3 bases and the J gene end by 3 bases; junction bases not matched to a gene: 5. CDR1 and CDR2 from the germline V gene are SGHAT and FQNNGV. This CDR3 contains 17 residues. CDR3 region: CASSFIRTSGGYNEQFF. CDR3 nucleotides: TGTGCCAGCAGCTTCATCAGGACTAGCGGGGGCTACAATGAGCAGTTCTTC.

The rearrangement joins TRBV7-9 to TRBJ2-7; D possibly corresponds to TRBD2 (5 bases). CDR1 and CDR2 from the germline V gene are SEHNR and FQNEAQ (reference sequence). V lost 4 bases and J 2 bases, leaving 9 bases between the germline ends. The CDR3 sequence is 13 residues long. CDR3 protein: CASSSLGAYEQYF. In DNA, the CDR3 is TGTGCCAGCAGCTCACTCGGGGCCTACGAGCAGTACTTC.

The chain recombines TRBV7-9 with TRBJ2-4; the D gene is possibly TRBD1 (6 bases). Per the germline V gene, CDR1 is SEHNR and CDR2 is FQNEAQ (reference sequence). Trimming removed 5 bases from V and 0 bases from J, with 14 bases in between. The CDR3 is 16 residues long. The CDR3 sequence: CASSQGFSLAKNIQYF. In DNA, the CDR3 is TGTGCCAGCAGCCAGGGGTTCAGCTTAGCCAAAAACATTCAGTACTTC.

The chain is built from TRBV4-3 and TRBJ1-4, with 8 positions matching TRBD1. Germline CDR1 reads LGHNA; CDR2 reads YSLEER. The CDR3 has 15 residues. V shed 1 base, J shed 5 bases, and the junction held 3 bases outside the gene matches. This CDR3 reads CASSQGQGRNEKLFF. The CDR3 DNA is TGCGCCAGCAGCCAAGGACAGGGGCGGAATGAAAAACTGTTTTTT.

The table lists this clone with a count of one. This chain uses TRBV5-4 with TRBJ2-1; no clear D gene. CDR1 and CDR2 (germline): SGHNT, YYREEE (reference sequence). The CDR3 is made up of 11 amino acids. V lost 0 bases, J lost 10 bases, and 5 bases lay in between. The CDR3 coding sequence is TGTGCCAGCAGCTTGGCCGGGGAGCAGTTCTTC. Protein: CASSLAGEQFF.